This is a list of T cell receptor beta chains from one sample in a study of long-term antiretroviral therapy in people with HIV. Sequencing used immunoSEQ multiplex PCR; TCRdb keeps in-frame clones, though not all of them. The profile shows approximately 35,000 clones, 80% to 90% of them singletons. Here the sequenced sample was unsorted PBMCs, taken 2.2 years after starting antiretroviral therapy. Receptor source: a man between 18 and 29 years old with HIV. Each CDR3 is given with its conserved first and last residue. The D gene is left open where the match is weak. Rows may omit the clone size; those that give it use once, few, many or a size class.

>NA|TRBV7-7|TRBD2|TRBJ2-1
CASSPSGLNNEQFF
TGTGCTAGCAGCCCTAGCGGTCTTAACAATGAGCAGTTCTTC
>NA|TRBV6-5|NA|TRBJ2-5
CASSYRADQETQYF
TGTGCCAGCAGTTACCGGGCAGACCAAGAGACCCAGTACTTC
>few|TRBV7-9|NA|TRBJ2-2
CASSHQSGHRTGELFF
TGTGCCAGCAGCCATCAAAGCGGGCACCGCACCGGGGAGCTGTTTTTT
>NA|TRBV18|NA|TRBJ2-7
CASSPRADLDEQYF
TGTGCCAGCTCACCACGGGCGGATCTGGACGAGCAGTACTTC
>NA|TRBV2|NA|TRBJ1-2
CATSGTQTNYGYTF
TGTGCCACCTCAGGTACACAAACTAACTATGGCTACACCTTC
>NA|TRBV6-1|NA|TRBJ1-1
CASSVGGGNTEAFF
TGTGCCAGCAGTGTTGGGGGGGGGAACACTGAAGCTTTCTTT
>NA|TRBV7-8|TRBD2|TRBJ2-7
CASSLTSGRTYEQYF
TGTGCCAGCAGCCTGACTAGCGGGAGAACCTACGAGCAGTACTTC
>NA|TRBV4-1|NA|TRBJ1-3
CASSIRESSGNTIYF
TGCGCCAGCAGCATACGGGAGAGCTCTGGAAACACCATATATTTT
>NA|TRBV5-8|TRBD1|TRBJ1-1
CASSQRTGRNTEAFF
TGTGCCAGCAGCCAAAGGACAGGACGGAACACTGAAGCTTTCTTT
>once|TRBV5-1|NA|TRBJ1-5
CASSLAGGNQPQHF
TGCGCCAGCAGCTTGGCAGGGGGCAATCAGCCCCAGCATTTT
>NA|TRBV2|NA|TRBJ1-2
CASSDRVIYGYTF
TGTGCCAGCAGTGACAGAGTGATCTATGGCTACACCTTC
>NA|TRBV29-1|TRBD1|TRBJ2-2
CSGPGTGNTGELFF
TGCAGCGGCCCCGGGACAGGGAACACCGGGGAGCTGTTTTTT
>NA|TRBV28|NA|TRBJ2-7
CASSGDGSSYEQYF
TGTGCCAGCAGTGGAGACGGGAGCTCCTACGAGCAGTACTTC
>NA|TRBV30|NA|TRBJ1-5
CAWSPQDNQPQHF
TGTGCCTGGAGTCCACAGGACAATCAGCCCCAGCATTTT
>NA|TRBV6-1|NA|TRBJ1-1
CASNPSSTEAFF
TGTGCCAGCAATCCCTCGAGCACTGAAGCTTTCTTT
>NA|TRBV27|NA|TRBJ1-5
CASILKTGQPQHF
TGTGCCAGCATCTTAAAGACAGGCCAGCCCCAGCATTTT
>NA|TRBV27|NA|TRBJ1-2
CASSLTGNYGYTF
TGTGCCAGCAGTTTAACAGGGAACTATGGCTACACCTTC
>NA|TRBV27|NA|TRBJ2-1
CASSLLLARNEQFF
TGTGCCAGCAGTTTACTCCTAGCGAGAAATGAGCAGTTCTTC
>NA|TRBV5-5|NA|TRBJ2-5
CASSGPSGRGGQETQYF
TGTGCCAGCAGCGGTCCGTCGGGTAGAGGGGGCCAAGAGACCCAGTACTTC
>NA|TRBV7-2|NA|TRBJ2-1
CASSLGPSPLEQFF
TGTGCCAGCAGCTTAGGGCCCAGCCCCCTGGAGCAGTTCTTC
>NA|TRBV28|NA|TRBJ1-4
CASSLSPSRGKLFF
TGTGCCAGCAGTTTATCCCCGTCGCGAGGCAAACTGTTTTTT
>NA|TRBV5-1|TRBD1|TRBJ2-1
CASSLAGTGRNEQFF
TGCGCCAGCAGCTTAGCCGGGACAGGGAGGAATGAGCAGTTCTTC
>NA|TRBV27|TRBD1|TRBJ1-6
CASSLWGQGSSPLHF
TGTGCCAGCAGTTTATGGGGACAGGGAAGTTCACCCCTCCACTTT
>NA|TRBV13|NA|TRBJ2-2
CASSLVDTGELFF
TGTGCCAGCAGCTTAGTAGACACCGGGGAGCTGTTTTTT
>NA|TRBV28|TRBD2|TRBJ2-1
CASSSQTSGANEQFF
TGTGCCAGCAGTTCCCAGACTAGCGGGGCGAATGAGCAGTTCTTC
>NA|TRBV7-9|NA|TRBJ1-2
CASSLSGSGDGYTF
TGTGCCAGCAGCTTGTCAGGGTCCGGGGATGGCTACACCTTC
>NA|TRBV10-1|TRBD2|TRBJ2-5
CASSESKRTSGSRETQYF
TGCGCCAGCAGTGAGTCAAAGCGGACTAGCGGGAGTAGAGAGACCCAGTACTTC
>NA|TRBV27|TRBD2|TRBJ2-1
CASSPLGLAGDEQFF
TGTGCCAGCAGTCCCTTGGGGTTAGCGGGGGATGAGCAGTTCTTC
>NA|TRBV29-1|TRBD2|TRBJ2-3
CSVEGGLAGSTDTQYF
TGCAGCGTTGAGGGCGGACTAGCGGGAAGCACAGATACGCAGTATTTT
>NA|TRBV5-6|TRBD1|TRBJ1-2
CASSTRTGLAYGYTF
TGTGCCAGCAGCACCCGGACAGGGCTGGCCTATGGCTACACCTTC
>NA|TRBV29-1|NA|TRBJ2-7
CSVEYHGGEWYEQYF
TGCAGCGTTGAATATCATGGGGGTGAGTGGTACGAGCAGTACTTC
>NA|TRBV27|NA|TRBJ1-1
CASSLEGLRTEAFF
TGTGCCAGCAGTTTAGAGGGGTTGAGGACTGAAGCTTTCTTT